The clone carrying this TCR beta chain came up many times. Its antigen is not identified. This entry comes from a study of breast tumors, draining lymph nodes, adjacent tissues. Whole-study results and caveats: Tumor repertoires ranked between lymph nodes and nontumor tissue in diversity, with V and J gene preferences. Compared with basal-like, luminal-like tumors shared significantly more repertoire with nontumor tissue.

Each CDR3 protein is one row after TCRdb ran MiXCR on the multiplex PCR reads. This sample carries more than 20,000 distinct CDR3 sequences, around 68% of them seen once, and the ten largest clones take 23%. Germline V gene data show CDR1 as SGHVS and CDR2 as FQNEAQ. The CDR3 has 13 amino acids. V lost 3 bases and J lost 10, with 15 bases in between. Sequencing input: tumor-adjacent breast tissue. The rearrangement links TRBV7-8 to TRBJ2-5; D might be TRBD1 or TRBD2, each matching 6 bases. This receptor was obtained from a female donor with breast cancer. Some clones in this sample may be carry-over from other donors' samples. In DNA, the CDR3 is TGTGCCAGCAGCTTCGGCCGTAAGGGGGGCCAGTACTTC. Its protein product is CASSFGRKGGQYF.